Following are 20 T cell receptor beta chains from one sample sequenced in a study of beta chain features in type 1 diabetes. Antigen specificity for these receptors is unknown. General study findings and limits: Type 1 diabetes patients had TCRB CDR3s that were shorter (moderately but significantly so) in all four CD4+ subsets.

Reverse transcribing all isolated RNA meant expressed TCRB transcripts were sequenced. Method: immunoSEQ multiplex PCR; TCRdb's copy keeps in-frame clones and lacks some. In the table there are about 390,000 clones, about 10% of which are singletons. Sequencing was carried out using central memory CD4+ T cells from blood. All receptors derive from a man in his thirties or forties with type 1 diabetes.

This chain joins TRBV6-1 and TRBJ2-7; TRBD2 aligns across 14 bases. The junction had 4 bases not matched to a gene; V was cut back by 5 bases and J by 4 bases. The CDR3 has 15 amino acids. The germline V gene encodes CDR1 MNHNS and CDR2 SASEGT. CDR3 DNA: TGTGCCAGCAGTTCGGGACTAGCGGGAGTATACGAGCAGTACTTC. This sequence encodes CASSSGLAGVYEQYF.

This rearrangement joins TRBV6-1 to TRBJ2-7; 13 bases align to TRBD2. CDR1 and CDR2 from the germline V gene are MNHNS and SASEGT. Trimming took 6 bases from V and 8 from J; bases not matched to a gene: 4. CDR3 length: 13 residues. The CDR3 bases are TGTGCCAGCAGAACTAGCGGGAGGGCCAAGCAGTACTTC. Amino acids: CASRTSGRAKQYF.

The table lists this clone with a few counts. The chain employs TRBV6-5 and TRBJ2-1; 10 bases fit TRBD1. The CDR3 runs to 15 residues. V lost 6 bases to trimming and J lost 8 bases; unmatched junction nucleotides: 10. Germline V gives CDR1 MNHEY, CDR2 SVGAGI. This CDR3 is CASRLTGGEFDEQFF. The CDR3 coding sequence is TGTGCCAGCAGGTTGACAGGGGGCGAATTCGATGAGCAGTTCTTC.

This clone was detected only a few times. V usage is TRBV28 and J usage is TRBJ2-3; perhaps D is TRBD1 or TRBD2 (5 bases each). Germline CDR1 and CDR2: MDHEN and SYDVKM. CDR3 length: 16 amino acids. V shed 6 bases and J shed 0 bases, with 16 bases lying between them. CDR3 in DNA: TGTGCCAGCAGCATCGGGGCTCAAGTTAGCACAGATACGCAGTATTTT. Its protein is CASSIGAQVSTDTQYF.

This clone has more than one count but fewer than ten. V is TRBV6-1 and J is TRBJ1-5; perhaps TRBD1 as D (6 bases). CDR3 length: 13 amino acids. Germline assignment: CDR1 MNHNS and CDR2 SASEGT. V shed 4 bases and J shed 7 bases, with 11 bases lying between them. CDR3 sequence (DNA): TGTGCCAGCAGTGTCAGGGGTTTGCAGCCCCAGCATTTT. Protein sequence: CASSVRGLQPQHF.

The sample holds a few counts of this clone. This chain links TRBV30 with TRBJ1-5; D ambiguous. Germline V gene lookup returns CDR1 GTSNPN and CDR2 SVGIG (reference sequence). The CDR3 is 14 residues long. V gave up 0 bases and J gave up 2 bases, with 8 bases separating them. CDR3 region: CAWSVEACNQPQHF. The CDR3 nucleotides are TGTGCCTGGAGTGTAGAAGCTTGCAATCAGCCCCAGCATTTT.

The genes are TRBV7-6 and TRBJ2-7; 7 nucleotides agree with TRBD2. The CDR3 runs 14 residues. In germline, CDR1 is SGHVS, CDR2 FNYEAQ. Trimming removed 0 bases from V and 6 bases from J; junction bases left unmatched: 5. CDR3: CASSLAGGEPEQYF. The CDR3 nucleotides are TGTGCCAGCAGCTTAGCGGGAGGGGAGCCCGAGCAGTACTTC.

As for this clone: With a far larger clone one base away, a read error is the likely cause. The sample holds other DNA sequences that translate to the same CDR3. This sequence joins TRBV7-2 and TRBJ2-5; D is uncertain. The CDR3 has 11 residues. Per the germline V gene, CDR1 is SGHTA and CDR2 is FQGNSA. V lost 5 bases and J 1 base, leaving 2 bases between the germline ends. CDR3 in DNA: TGTGCCAGCAGCCTCCAAGAGACCCAGTACTTC. Its protein is CASSLQETQYF.

The chain combines TRBV15 with TRBJ2-7; either TRBD1 or TRBD2 may supply D (7 bases each). Between the trimmed V and J ends, which lost 4 bases and 6 bases, there was a span of 19 bases. Looked up from germline, CDR1 is LNHNV and CDR2 is YYDKDF (reference sequence). This CDR3 region has 15 residues. The CDR3 DNA follows: TGTGCCACCAGCACCCCAGGGGGGGTTGGGAGCGAGCAGTACTTC. Translated, it gives CATSTPGGVGSEQYF.

This clone was counted between two and nine times. V and J are TRBV7-9 and TRBJ2-1; 7 positions match TRBD1. After removal of 5 bases from V and 15 bases from J, the junction contained 13 bases not matched to a gene. CDR3 size: 13 residues. CDR1 is SEHNR, CDR2 FQNEAQ, per germline (reference sequence). DNA for the CDR3: TGTGCCAGCAGCGGCCGGGACAGCGACCGGCTGTTCTTC. Translated, it gives CASSGRDSDRLFF.

The V and J genes are TRBV7-6 and TRBJ1-2, with D perhaps TRBD1 (5 bases). The CDR3 spans 15 residues. CDR1 SGHVS and CDR2 FNYEAQ come from the germline V gene. V was shortened by 5 bases and J by 3 bases, with 16 bases between the two germline ends. CDR3 nucleotide sequence: TGTGCCAGCAGCCCCCACGGGGGGGAGGACTATGGCTACACCTTC. This gives the protein CASSPHGGEDYGYTF.

This clone was seen more than once but under ten times. The V and J genes are TRBV27 and TRBJ2-7; 9 bases match TRBD1. CDR1 is MNHEY and CDR2 is SMNVEV in the germline V gene (reference sequence). With V trimmed by 0 bases and J by 5 bases, 8 bases remained unmatched. This CDR3 region has 16 residues. The CDR3 region has the DNA TGTGCCAGCAGTTTATCGATGACAGGGGGAAGTGACGAGCAGTACTTC. This sequence encodes CASSLSMTGGSDEQYF.

This clone has only a few counts. The chain joins TRBV5-1 to TRBJ2-7; D is unresolved. Germline V gives CDR1 SGHRS, CDR2 YFSETQ. V gave up 0 bases and J gave up 2 bases, with 3 bases separating them. The CDR3 consists of 12 residues. CDR3 DNA sequence: TGCGCCAGCAGCTTGGGGGCCTACGAGCAGTACTTC. This sequence encodes CASSLGAYEQYF.

This clone occurred a few times. This sequence joins TRBV28 and TRBJ2-3; 11 nucleotides match TRBD2. CDR3 length: 15 residues. After removal of 6 bases from V and 9 bases from J, the junction contained 11 bases not matched to a gene. CDR1 and CDR2 (germline): MDHEN, SYDVKM. CDR3 amino acids: CASRIPTSGTGTQYF. The CDR3 nucleotides read TGTGCCAGCAGGATCCCGACTAGCGGGACTGGGACGCAGTATTTT.

This clone showed up many times. This chain uses TRBV28 with TRBJ2-7, with 9 nucleotides matching TRBD1. Germline values: CDR1 MDHEN, CDR2 SYDVKM. The CDR3 has 14 residues. With 4 bases clipped from V and 4 bases from J, the junction kept 5 bases outside the gene matches. CDR3 coding DNA: TGTGCCAGCAGTTCCGGGACAGGGTCTTACGAGCAGTACTTC. Its translation: CASSSGTGSYEQYF.

This clone was counted only a few times. V is TRBV5-1 and J is TRBJ2-3; D tentatively reads TRBD1 or TRBD2 (5 bases each). CDR3 size: 16 residues. Trimming took off 0 bases at V and 0 bases at J, with 11 bases between the two ends. Per germline, CDR1 SGHRS and CDR2 YFSETQ. DNA for the CDR3: TGCGCCAGCAGCTTGGAGTCGGGGCGAAGCACAGATACGCAGTATTTT. Encoded protein: CASSLESGRSTDTQYF.

The table lists this clone with a few counts. A junction end diverges from the germline sequence, so it may reflect a read error. This chain joins TRBV5-4 and TRBJ2-1; D may be TRBD1 (6 bases). The CDR3 consists of 14 residues. Germline V lookup: CDR1 SGHNT, CDR2 YYREEE (reference sequence). The CDR3 reads CASSQDRLRNEQFF. The CDR3 bases are TGCGCCAGCAGCCAAGACAGGTTGAGGAATGAGCAGTTCTTC. Filled out from reference TRBV5-4 and TRBJ2-1, the complete variable domain reads ETGVTQSPTHLIKTRGQQVTLRCSSQSGHNTVSWYQQALGQGPQFIFQYYREEENGRGNFPPRFSGLQFPNYSSELNVNALELDDSALYLCASSQDRLRNEQFFGPGTRLTVL.

This clone was seen more than once but under ten times. The chain employs TRBV7-2 and TRBJ2-5; TRBD1 agrees at 11 bases. Germline values: CDR1 SGHTA, CDR2 FQGNSA. V gave up 5 bases and J gave up 5 bases; unmatched junction bases: 4. The CDR3 sequence is 14 residues long. CDR3 residues: CASSRTGGMETQYF. The CDR3 bases are TGTGCCAGCAGCCGGACAGGGGGCATGGAGACCCAGTACTTC.

There are a few counts of this clone. The rearrangement links TRBV28 to TRBJ2-5, with D unresolved. This CDR3 spans 13 amino acids. The ends were cut back, 3 bases at V and 7 bases at J, with 12 bases in the middle. Germline V gives CDR1 MDHEN, CDR2 SYDVKM. The CDR3 loop is CASSFRPTGTQYF. As DNA, the CDR3 is TGTGCCAGCAGTTTCCGTCCGACGGGGACCCAGTACTTC.

A few counts support this clone. CDR3 region: CAWSVLEVNQPQHF. DNA of the CDR3: TGTGCCTGGAGTGTTCTGGAAGTCAATCAGCCCCAGCATTTT. The chain uses TRBV30 and TRBJ1-5; no clear D gene. With 0 bases removed from V and 3 bases from J, the gap between germline ends came to 9 bases. The CDR3 has 14 residues. From germline, CDR1 is GTSNPN and CDR2 SVGIG (reference sequence).